Each of the 10 T cell receptor beta chains below was sequenced from the same sample in a study of T-cell reconstitution after alpha-beta-depleted transplantation in children. As it was prepared, the TCRbeta library received unique molecular identifiers. TCRdb called the PCR reads again in MiXCR, with one record for every CDR3 protein. The sample lists hundreds of thousands of distinct CDR3 sequences, over 10% occurring once. Sequencing used PBMCs, mostly from graft donor cells, obtained 360 days after TCRalphabeta/CD19-depleted stem cell transplant. These receptors came from a male patient under 18 who had a stem cell transplant for acute myeloid leukemia, so the T cells may come from the graft donor.

Concerning this clonotype: A much more abundant neighbour one base away suggests this may be a read error. The genes are TRBV12-3 or TRBV12-4 and TRBJ2-1, with D hard to call. This CDR3 has 15 amino acids. The ends were cut back, 5 bases at V and 3 bases at J, with 14 bases in the middle. This chain's CDR3 is CASSTRNPGYNEQFF. CDR3 DNA sequence: TGTGCCAGCAGTACAAGGAACCCAGGCTACAATGAGCAGTTCTTC.

This clonotype came up a few times. The chain joins TRBV6-2 or TRBV6-3 to TRBJ2-7; D is unclear. The V and J ends lost 6 bases and 7 bases respectively, with 13 bases between them. The CDR3 runs to 12 residues. The germline gives CDR1 MNHEY, CDR2 SVGEGT. The CDR3, as DNA: TGTGCCAGCAGGGGGTTACCTTTTGAGCAGTACTTC. Its translation: CASRGLPFEQYF.

This clonotype came up a few times. The rearrangement links TRBV7-8 to TRBJ1-4; 7 bases align to TRBD1. This CDR3 is 19 amino acids long. V dropped 2 bases and J dropped 0; count of bases not matched to a gene: 12. Germline CDR1 is SGHVS and CDR2 is FQNEAQ. CDR3 loop: CASSLLMVGQRPTNEKLFF. The CDR3 nucleotides read TGTGCCAGCAGCTTATTAATGGTGGGACAGCGCCCAACTAATGAAAAACTGTTTTTT.

The V and J genes are TRBV6-2 or TRBV6-3 and TRBJ1-5; D may be TRBD1 (5 bases). Trimming removed 4 bases from V and 2 bases from J, with 9 bases in between. This CDR3 is built from 14 residues. Germline V gene lookup returns CDR1 MNHEY and CDR2 SVGEGT. The DNA of the CDR3 is TGTGCCAGCAGTTCCGACAGTCGCAATCAGCCCCAGCATTTT. This gives the protein CASSSDSRNQPQHF.

The chain carries TRBV11-2 and TRBJ2-5; 12 nucleotides match TRBD2. The junction had 11 bases not matched to a gene; V was cut back by 1 base and J by 5 bases. Germline V gene sequence: CDR1 SGHAT, CDR2 FQNNGV. The CDR3 consists of 18 residues. DNA for the CDR3: TGTGCCAGCAGCTTAGTTAGCCTAGCGGGAGGGCCTTGGGAGACCCAGTACTTC. Translating it yields CASSLVSLAGGPWETQYF.

The chain joins TRBV6-5 to TRBJ2-2, with no clear D. The CDR3 loop spans 16 amino acids. The V end lost 4 bases, the J end lost 1 base, and 13 bases lay between the germline ends. Germline loops: CDR1 MNHEY, CDR2 SVGAGI. CDR3 amino acids: CASSSLWVGNTGELFF. The CDR3 DNA reads as TGTGCCAGCAGTTCGCTGTGGGTGGGGAACACCGGGGAGCTGTTTTTT.

This sequence joins TRBV25-1 and TRBJ2-7; 11 bases map to TRBD2. Germline V CDR1 and CDR2: MGHDK, SYGVNS. With 8 bases clipped from V and 0 bases from J, the junction kept 12 bases outside the gene matches. The length of the CDR3 is 17 residues. The CDR3 region has the DNA TGTGCCAGCGCGGGGACTAGCGGTTTAGGTAGCTCCTACGAGCAGTACTTC. This sequence encodes CASAGTSGLGSSYEQYF.

The rearrangement uses TRBV5-1 and TRBJ2-3; no clear D gene. V lost 4 bases, J lost 7 bases, and 13 bases lay in between. This CDR3 contains 13 residues. Germline V gene lookup returns CDR1 SGHRS and CDR2 YFSETQ. The CDR3 DNA follows: TGCGCCAGCAGCCCCCGGTCGACGAATACGCAGTATTTT. It encodes CASSPRSTNTQYF.

The chain employs TRBV2 and TRBJ1-6; 10 bases line up with TRBD1. V was pared by 4 bases and J by 10 bases, with 4 bases of the junction left unmatched. Germline V gives CDR1 SNHLY, CDR2 FYNNEI. The CDR3 sequence is 14 residues long. The chain's CDR3 is CASSGRTGGSPLHF. DNA for the CDR3: TGTGCCAGCAGTGGTAGGACAGGGGGATCACCCCTCCACTTT.

This clonotype was seen a handful of times. DNA for the CDR3: TGCAGTGCTACTAGCTCTGAGCAGTTCTTC. Protein: CSATSSEQFF. The chain links TRBV20-1 to TRBJ2-1, with D possibly being TRBD2 (5 bases). This CDR3 spans 10 amino acids. The V end lost 4 bases, the J end lost 9 bases, and 7 bases lay between the germline ends. Germline V gene lookup returns CDR1 DFQATT and CDR2 SNEGSKA (reference sequence).